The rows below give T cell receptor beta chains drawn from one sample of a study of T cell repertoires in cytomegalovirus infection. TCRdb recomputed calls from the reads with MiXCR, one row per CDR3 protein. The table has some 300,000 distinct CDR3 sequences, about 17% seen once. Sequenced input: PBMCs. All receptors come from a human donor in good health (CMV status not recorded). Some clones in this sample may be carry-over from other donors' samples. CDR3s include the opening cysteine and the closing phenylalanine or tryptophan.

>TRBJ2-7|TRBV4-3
CASSQGWGRSYEQYF
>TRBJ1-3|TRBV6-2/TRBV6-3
CASSINARGGRSGNTIYF
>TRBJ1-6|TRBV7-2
CASSLDRGRPSPLHF
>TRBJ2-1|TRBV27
CASSGHGTYNEQFF
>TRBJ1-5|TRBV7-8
CASSQSPAGNQPQHF
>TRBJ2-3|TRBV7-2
CASSRTSGGGVDTQYF
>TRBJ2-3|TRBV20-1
CSAARGGLDTQYF
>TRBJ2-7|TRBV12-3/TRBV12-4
CASSLAGLGSEQYF
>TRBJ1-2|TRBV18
CASSPMRGPLTGYTF
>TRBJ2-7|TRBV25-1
CASSVGGARQDEQYF
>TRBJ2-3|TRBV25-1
CASTMKEGDTQYF
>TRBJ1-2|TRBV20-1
CSARGRGGGYTF
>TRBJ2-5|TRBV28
CASSLSQWETQYF
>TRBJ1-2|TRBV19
CASSMGRPPPNYGYTF
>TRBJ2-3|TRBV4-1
CASSQPGTRKVDTQYF
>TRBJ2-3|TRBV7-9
CAGERGDTQYF
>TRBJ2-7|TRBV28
CASSLEEQYF
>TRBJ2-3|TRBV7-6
CASSLVASGLGTQYF
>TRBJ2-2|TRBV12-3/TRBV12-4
CASSLDRSWRAGELFF
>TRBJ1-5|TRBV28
CASSWARAERYSNQPQHF
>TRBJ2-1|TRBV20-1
CSARAGAGGYNEQFF
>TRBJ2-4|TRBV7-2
CASSLGPENIQYF
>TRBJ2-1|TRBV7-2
CASAWTGGNNEQFF
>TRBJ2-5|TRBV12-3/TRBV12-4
CASSLGGQGEETQYF
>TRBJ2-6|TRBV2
CASSLGEGTPGANVLTF
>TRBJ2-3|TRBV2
CASIGGGDTQYF
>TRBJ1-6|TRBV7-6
CASSSRTGEGSPLHF
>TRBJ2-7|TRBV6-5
CASSSSTGTSYEQYF
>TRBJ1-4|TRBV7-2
CASRSFVQGLEEKLFF
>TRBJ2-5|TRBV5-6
CASSLATSGGQDTQYF
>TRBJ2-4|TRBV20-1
CSASSGTPRHIQYF
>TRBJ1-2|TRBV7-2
CASSPPTWDGYTF
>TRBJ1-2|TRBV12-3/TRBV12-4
CASSLGYGYTF
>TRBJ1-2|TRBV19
CALYGVNRGYTF
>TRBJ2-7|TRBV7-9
CASTSLQEGNYEQYF
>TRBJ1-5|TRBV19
CASSSGNNQPQHF
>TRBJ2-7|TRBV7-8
CASSLEVLAGEVEQYF
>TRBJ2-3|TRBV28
CASSLVVIGTDTQYF
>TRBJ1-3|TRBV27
CASSPLNRPNTIYF
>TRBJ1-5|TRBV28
CASSFSPQGVGGNQPQHF
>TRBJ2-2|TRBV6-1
CASSERRGRTGELFF
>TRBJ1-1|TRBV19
CASSQGNWGNTEAFF
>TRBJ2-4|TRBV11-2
CASRTWGAVENIQYF
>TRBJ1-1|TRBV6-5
CASSYSGETGVFPYEAFF
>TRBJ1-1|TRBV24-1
CATSDATSAEAFF
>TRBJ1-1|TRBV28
CASSLGTGGVGTEAFF
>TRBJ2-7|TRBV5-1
CASSLDSSEEQYF
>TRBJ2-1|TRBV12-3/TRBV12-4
CASSSSSGGARAPFF
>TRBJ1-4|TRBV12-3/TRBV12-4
CASSSGTEYEKLFF
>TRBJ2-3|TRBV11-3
CASSLGVSGDTQYF
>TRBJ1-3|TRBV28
CASSRDRAGGNTIYF
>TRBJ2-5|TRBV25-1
CASSDPLGTQYF
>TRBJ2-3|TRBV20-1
CSARATSGGGALGQYF
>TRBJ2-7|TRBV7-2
CASRGGGPSGEQYF
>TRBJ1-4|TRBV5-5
CASSLGAGPNEKLFF
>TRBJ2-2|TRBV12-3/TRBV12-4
CASSSSGTSNTGELFF
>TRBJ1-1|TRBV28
CASTLSFRAFF
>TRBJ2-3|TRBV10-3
CAISEREAGQGADTQYF
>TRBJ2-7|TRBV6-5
CASRAGSEGPYEQYF
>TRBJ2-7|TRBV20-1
CSASLSGGSYEQYF